This note documents a single T cell receptor beta chain sequence. Per the authors' pipeline: Estimates of nucleated cell counts were drawn from the amplification of reference gene primers. Here immunoSEQ multiplex PCR was the method, and the copy in TCRdb shows in-frame clones only, minus some. That table is the source of V, J and clone size, and D and trimming were worked out from the DNA. The sample yields about 190,000 clones, around four fifths seen once. This CDR3 is built from 15 residues. With 3 bases clipped from V and 2 bases from J, the junction kept 6 bases outside the gene matches. CDR1 is SEHNR and CDR2 is FQNEAQ in the germline V gene (reference sequence). This sample was taken from a study of blood T cell repertoires in COVID-19. Study at large: Samples of COVID-19 (acute and convalescent) were obtained from the United States, Italy and Spain. Sources were T cells, B-cell-depleted T cells, or PBMCs; the material itself was cDNA or gDNA.

The sample was peripheral blood. This clonotype was obtained from a woman older than 75 with active or convalescent COVID-19. The V gene is TRBV7-9, the J gene TRBJ2-7; 8 bases are shared with TRBD2. Here the CDR3 DNA reads TGTGCCAGCAGCTTCGCTTCCGGGGGGGCCTACGAGCAGTACTTC. It yields the protein CASSFASGGAYEQYF. The full variable domain, with the rest looked up from reference TRBV7-9 and TRBJ2-7, is DTGVSQNPRHKITKRGQNVTFRCDPISEHNRLYWYRQTLGQGPEFLTYFQNEAQLEKSRLLSDRFSAERPKGSFSTLEIQRTEQGDSAMYLCASSFASGGAYEQYFGPGTRLTVT.